These 32 T cell receptor beta chains were sequenced from one sample in a study of PD-L1 blockade in urothelial cancer. The time point here: peripheral blood 6 weeks after treatment start. Here immunoSEQ multiplex PCR was the method, and the copy in TCRdb shows in-frame clones only, minus some. Here the sample spans around 120,000 clones, around nine tenths being singletons. The sample was PBMCs, taken around atezolizumab (anti-PD-L1) treatment. These receptors originate from a man aged 55 to 69 with urothelial cancer.

This CDR3 is CASSYGGGYEQYF. DNA of the CDR3: TGTGCCAGCAGCTATGGGGGGGGCTACGAGCAGTACTTC. V and J are TRBV28 and TRBJ2-7; 7 nucleotides align to TRBD2. Germline lookup yields CDR1 MDHEN and CDR2 SYDVKM. The CDR3 extends over 13 amino acids. The J segment lost 3 bases and the V segment lost 6 bases, leaving 5 bases of the junction unmatched.

CDR3 loop: CASSPGGISTDTQYF. The CDR3 region has the DNA TGTGCCAGCAGCCCCGGAGGCATTAGCACAGATACGCAGTATTTT. V usage is TRBV7-3 and J usage is TRBJ2-3; TRBD2 is a possible D gene (5 bases). Germline CDR1 is SGHTA and CDR2 is FQGTGA. The CDR3 is 15 residues long. V gave up 5 bases and J gave up 0 bases, with 12 bases separating them.

The V and J genes are TRBV5-6 and TRBJ2-1, with TRBD2 matching over 7 bases. The germline gives CDR1 SGHDT, CDR2 YYEEEE. The CDR3 extends over 16 amino acids. After removal of 4 bases from V and 6 bases from J, the junction contained 13 bases not matched to a gene. This CDR3 is CASSPLGGRRINEQFF. The CDR3 nucleotides read TGTGCCAGCAGCCCCTTGGGCGGGAGAAGAATCAATGAGCAGTTCTTC.

The chain employs TRBV27 and TRBJ2-1; 14 nucleotides agree with TRBD2. Germline V CDR1 and CDR2: MNHEY, SMNVEV (reference sequence). V shed 3 bases and J 9 bases; nucleotides not matched to a gene: 10. The CDR3 runs 17 residues. The CDR3 DNA reads TGTGCCAGCAGTTTGAGGACTAGCGGGGGGCGTAGGGGTGAGCAGTTCTTC. This encodes CASSLRTSGGRRGEQFF.

This clone was counted only a few times. The J gene is TRBJ1-2, the V gene TRBV5-1, with D perhaps matching TRBD1 (6 bases). V shed 2 bases and J shed 7 bases, with 15 bases lying between them. Germline V lookup: CDR1 SGHRS, CDR2 YFSETQ. The CDR3 length is 14 residues. CDR3: CASSFQGPPSGYTF. The CDR3 nucleotides are TGCGCCAGCAGCTTTCAGGGGCCGCCCTCTGGCTACACCTTC.

CDR3 amino acids: CASSEVVTGGGQPQHF. The CDR3 bases are TGTGCCAGCAGTGAAGTTGTGACAGGGGGCGGTCAGCCCCAGCATTTT. The chain has TRBV6-1 and TRBJ1-5; 10 bases align to TRBD1. The germline gives CDR1 MNHNS, CDR2 SASEGT. V gave up 1 base and J gave up 6 bases; unmatched junction bases: 6. This CDR3 region has 16 residues.

This sequence joins TRBV7-2 and TRBJ2-7; 7 positions agree with TRBD1. The CDR3 extends over 13 amino acids. The trim removed 1 base at V and 6 bases at J, leaving 3 bases unmatched. Germline V gene lookup returns CDR1 SGHTA and CDR2 FQGNSA. In DNA form, the CDR3 reads TGTGCCAGCAGCTTAGAGACAGGGCGCGAGCAGTACTTC. Residues: CASSLETGREQYF.

The rearrangement joins TRBV5-1 to TRBJ2-5, with 10 bases identical to TRBD2. V shed 7 bases and J 5 bases; nucleotides not matched to a gene: 8. This CDR3 has 14 residues. Per the germline V gene, CDR1 is SGHRS and CDR2 is YFSETQ. The CDR3 loop reads CASLLAGVAETQYF. For the CDR3, the DNA is TGCGCCAGCCTCCTAGCGGGAGTGGCGGAGACCCAGTACTTC.

The chain employs TRBV28 and TRBJ2-7; 8 positions match TRBD1. Germline V gene data show CDR1 as MDHEN and CDR2 as SYDVKM. The CDR3 spans 14 residues. J gave up 3 bases and V 5 bases, and 6 bases lay outside the gene matches. The CDR3: CASSQTGGFYEQYF. DNA for the CDR3: TGTGCCAGCAGTCAAACAGGGGGGTTCTACGAGCAGTACTTC.

The rearrangement uses TRBV6-1 and TRBJ1-3; D is ambiguous. The CDR3 length is 16 residues. CDR1 is MNHNS and CDR2 is SASEGT in the germline V gene. The ends were cut back, 2 bases at V and 8 bases at J, with 19 bases in the middle. The CDR3 sequence: CASSEFLRDLTDTIYF. The CDR3 bases are TGTGCCAGCAGTGAATTCCTCCGAGACCTTACAGACACCATATATTTT.

This clone was seen a single time. The chain couples TRBV5-1 to TRBJ1-4, with D possibly TRBD1 on 5 matching bases. The CDR3 has 14 residues. V was trimmed by 5 bases and J by 7 bases, leaving 15 bases between them. The germline V gene encodes CDR1 SGHRS and CDR2 YFSETQ. The CDR3 nucleotides are TGCGCCAGCAGGTTGACAGTTAATGTTGAAAAACTGTTTTTT. Amino acids: CASRLTVNVEKLFF.

The chain carries TRBV7-6 and TRBJ2-2; the D gene is possibly TRBD2 (6 bases). Germline lookup yields CDR1 SGHVS and CDR2 FNYEAQ. V lost 0 bases and J lost 2, with 13 bases in between. This CDR3 has 17 amino acids. CDR3 DNA sequence: TGTGCCAGCAGCTTAGCTTCCGGGACTGTTAACACCGGGGAGCTGTTTTTT. Its translation is CASSLASGTVNTGELFF.

The J gene is TRBJ2-7, the V gene TRBV5-1, with TRBD2 as a possible D gene (7 bases). Trimming stripped 0 bases from V and 5 bases from J, with 12 bases between. This CDR3 comprises 14 residues. Per germline, CDR1 SGHRS and CDR2 YFSETQ. This chain's CDR3 is CASSLEGGPDEQYF. The DNA of the CDR3 is TGCGCCAGCAGCTTGGAGGGGGGGCCAGACGAGCAGTACTTC.

The V gene is TRBV6-1, the J gene TRBJ1-1; a weak D match, TRBD1 (5 bases). V gave up 7 bases and J gave up 4 bases, with 13 bases separating them. Germline CDR1 MNHNS, CDR2 SASEGT. This CDR3 is built from 13 residues. The CDR3 here is CASNRVRGTEAFF. CDR3 nucleotides: TGTGCCAGCAATCGGGTAAGGGGCACTGAAGCTTTCTTT.

V gene TRBV28 combines with J gene TRBJ2-3; TRBD2 might be the D (6 bases). From germline, CDR1 is MDHEN and CDR2 SYDVKM. CDR3 length equals 15 residues. Trimming left V 3 bases short and J 7 bases short, with 17 bases between. CDR3 coding DNA: TGTGCCAGCAGTTTGGGAGGATCCCTAGGTTATACGCAGTATTTT. Its protein is CASSLGGSLGYTQYF.

The genes are TRBV19 and TRBJ1-2; TRBD1 is a possible D gene (6 bases). With 4 bases removed from V and 7 bases from J, the gap between germline ends came to 19 bases. CDR3 size: 15 residues. Germline V lookup: CDR1 LNHDA, CDR2 SQIVND (reference sequence). In DNA, the CDR3 is TGTGCCAGTAGTACGGAGGGCGGGGGCGTCGGTGGCTACACCTTC. This gives the protein CASSTEGGGVGGYTF.

The V call is TRBV4-2, the J call TRBJ2-1; 9 nucleotides line up with TRBD2. Trimming took 0 bases from V and 11 from J; bases not matched to a gene: 20. The CDR3 is 19 amino acids. Germline V gene lookup returns CDR1 LGHNA and CDR2 YNFKEQ. The CDR3 sequence: CASSQDLVGPSGALGKQFF. CDR3 nucleotide sequence: TGTGCCAGCAGCCAAGATTTGGTCGGGCCTAGCGGGGCCTTGGGTAAGCAGTTCTTC.

This clone occurred a few times. The gene calls are TRBV28 and TRBJ2-1; 9 positions agree with TRBD2. With 6 bases clipped from V and 10 bases from J, the junction kept 7 bases outside the gene matches. The CDR3 loop spans 13 amino acids. Germline V gives CDR1 MDHEN, CDR2 SYDVKM. CDR3 sequence: CASRWLAGTEQFF. DNA of the CDR3: TGTGCCAGCAGGTGGCTAGCGGGAACCGAGCAGTTCTTC.

The chain couples TRBV7-2 to TRBJ2-5; no clear D. CDR3 length: 13 residues. CDR1 is SGHTA, CDR2 FQGNSA, per germline. Trimming took 0 bases from V and 5 from J, leaving 7 bases between them. The CDR3 DNA sequence: TGTGCCAGCAGCTTAGCGTCGAGGGAGACCCAGTACTTC. This codes for CASSLASRETQYF. Full variable domain (remainder filled in from reference TRBV7-2 and TRBJ2-5): GAGVSQSPSNKVTEKGKDVELRCDPISGHTALYWYRQSLGQGLEFLIYFQGNSAPDKSGLPSDRFSAERTGGSVSTLTIQRTQQEDSAVYLCASSLASRETQYFGPGTRLLVL.

The V and J genes are TRBV12-5 and TRBJ2-3; TRBD2 aligns across 10 bases. Germline V gene data show CDR1 as LGHNT and CDR2 as FRNRAP. This CDR3 is 18 amino acids long. V gave up 5 bases and J gave up 6 bases; unmatched junction bases: 17. CDR3 sequence: CASGPGALAGAFRDTQYF. The CDR3 nucleotides are TGTGCTAGTGGTCCCGGAGCGCTAGCGGGGGCCTTTAGGGATACGCAGTATTTT.

DNA of the CDR3: TGCGCCAGCAGCCAAGAGGGGAGCGCGCACAATGAGCAGTTCTTC. It specifies CASSQEGSAHNEQFF. The genes are TRBV4-1 and TRBJ2-1, with D tentatively TRBD2 (5 bases). Germline CDR1 and CDR2: MGHRA and YSYEKL. Trimming stripped 0 bases from V and 5 bases from J, with 11 bases between. The CDR3 extends over 15 amino acids.

J is TRBJ2-1 and V is TRBV5-6; D is perhaps TRBD1 (5 bases). The CDR3 totals 16 residues. Trimming pared 2 bases from V and 7 bases from J, leaving 19 bases between. Germline V gene lookup returns CDR1 SGHDT and CDR2 YYEEEE. As DNA, the CDR3 is TGTGCCAGCAGCTTTTTAACTGGGGCGGTGGAGAATGAGCAGTTCTTC. Protein sequence: CASSFLTGAVENEQFF.

The rearrangement uses TRBV2 and TRBJ2-1; 9 bases align to TRBD1. V lost 8 bases, J lost 1 base, and 0 bases stayed unmatched. CDR1 and CDR2 from the germline V gene are SNHLY and FYNNEI. The CDR3 extends over 13 amino acids. CDR3: CASGQGSYNEQFF. CDR3 bases: TGTGCCAGCGGACAGGGGTCCTACAATGAGCAGTTCTTC.

This clone was counted once. V is TRBV18 and J is TRBJ1-1, with D hard to call. Germline V gene lookup returns CDR1 KGHSH and CDR2 LQKENI. Trimming took 4 bases from V and 11 from J, leaving 17 bases between them. The CDR3 sequence is 13 residues long. The CDR3 protein is CASSLRHKAGAFF. The CDR3 DNA reads as TGTGCCAGCTCACTTAGACACAAAGCGGGGGCTTTCTTT.

The chain links TRBV5-5 to TRBJ2-3, with D possibly matching TRBD1 (5 bases). The CDR3 consists of 15 residues. The V gene lost 2 bases and the J gene lost 4 bases, with 14 bases spanning the gap. The germline CDR1 and CDR2 sequences are SGHKS and YYEKEE (reference sequence). CDR3 nucleotide sequence: TGTGCCAGCAGCTTAGGGGAACATGGGGCAGATACGCAGTATTTT. Its protein is CASSLGEHGADTQYF. The full variable domain, with the rest looked up from reference TRBV5-5 and TRBJ2-3, is DAGVTQSPTHLIKTRGQQVTLRCSPISGHKSVSWYQQVLGQGPQFIFQYYEKEERGRGNFPDRFSARQFPNYSSELNVNALLLGDSALYLCASSLGEHGADTQYFGPGTRLTVL.

The chain recombines TRBV4-1 with TRBJ2-7, with D possibly matching TRBD1 (7 bases). The V gene's germline CDR1 is MGHRA and CDR2 YSYEKL. This CDR3 is built from 15 residues. V was pared by 1 base and J by 7 bases, with 17 bases between. CDR3 in DNA: TGCGCCAGCAGCCAAGGACAGGGCCCCCGGGGGGAGCAGTACTTC. It specifies CASSQGQGPRGEQYF.

This chain connects TRBV5-6 to TRBJ2-7; D might be TRBD1 (6 bases). This CDR3 contains 16 residues. Looked up from germline, CDR1 is SGHDT and CDR2 is YYEEEE. V was trimmed by 4 bases and J by 0 bases, leaving 17 bases between them. The CDR3 DNA reads TGTGCCAGCAGCACGAAATCCGGGACACCCTCCTACGAGCAGTACTTC. Its protein is CASSTKSGTPSYEQYF. Supplemented by reference TRBV5-6 and TRBJ2-7, the full variable domain reads DAGVTQSPTHLIKTRGQQVTLRCSPKSGHDTVSWYQQALGQGPQFIFQYYEEEERQRGNFPDRFSGHQFPNYSSELNVNALLLGDSALYLCASSTKSGTPSYEQYFGPGTRLTVT.

The V gene is TRBV5-6, the J gene TRBJ1-2; 8 nucleotides agree with TRBD1. The trim removed 6 bases at V and 5 bases at J, leaving 12 bases unmatched. The CDR3 has 15 amino acids. Germline-derived CDR1 and CDR2 are SGHDT and YYEEEE. The CDR3 loop reads CASTSRTGSLYGYTF. For the CDR3, the DNA is TGTGCCAGCACCTCGAGGACAGGGTCCTTGTATGGCTACACCTTC.

This clone occurred once. This chain connects TRBV11-3 to TRBJ2-7; D not certain. The germline V gene has CDR1 SGHNT and CDR2 YENEEA. Trimming pared 5 bases from V and 4 bases from J, leaving 18 bases between. The CDR3 has 15 amino acids. The CDR3 nucleotides read TGTGCCAGCAGCCGCCTCAGAAATTCATGGTACGAGCAGTACTTC. Its translation: CASSRLRNSWYEQYF.

The chain carries TRBV30 and TRBJ2-3, with 7 bases lining up with TRBD2. This CDR3 has 14 residues. Germline values: CDR1 GTSNPN, CDR2 SVGIG (reference sequence). The V gene end was trimmed by 3 bases and the J gene end by 4 bases; junction bases not matched to a gene: 7. As DNA, the CDR3 is TGTGCCTGGAGGAGCGGGATAAGTGCAGATACGCAGTATTTT. This sequence encodes CAWRSGISADTQYF. The full variable domain, completed using reference TRBV30 and TRBJ2-3, is SQTIHQWPATLVQPVGSPLSLECTVEGTSNPNLYWYRQAAGRGLQLLFYSVGIGQISSEVPQNLSASRPQDRQFILSSKKLLLSDSGFYLCAWRSGISADTQYFGPGTRLTVL.

The chain joins TRBV5-1 to TRBJ2-7; 10 positions agree with TRBD1. V lost 4 bases to trimming and J lost 6 bases; unmatched junction nucleotides: 10. The CDR3 is made up of 15 amino acids. Per the germline V gene, CDR1 is SGHRS and CDR2 is YFSETQ. CDR3 nucleotide sequence: TGCGCCAGCAGCCAGCATGGACAGGGGGTTGGCGAGCAGTACTTC. It is translated as CASSQHGQGVGEQYF.

This clone was picked up one time. The chain recombines TRBV19 with TRBJ1-1; a weak D match, TRBD1 (6 bases). Germline V gene lookup returns CDR1 LNHDA and CDR2 SQIVND (reference sequence). CDR3 size: 15 residues. Trimming took off 5 bases at V and 0 bases at J, with 13 bases between the two ends. The CDR3 DNA reads as TGTGCCAGTAGTGTCGCCGGACAGCTGAACACTGAAGCTTTCTTT. This encodes CASSVAGQLNTEAFF. Looking up the rest from reference TRBV19 and TRBJ1-1 gives the full variable domain: DGGITQSPKYLFRKEGQNVTLSCEQNLNHDAMYWYRQDPGQGLRLIYYSQIVNDFQKGDIAEGYSVSREKKESFPLTVTSAQKNPTAFYLCASSVAGQLNTEAFFGQGTRLTVV.